These 28 T cell receptor beta chains were all obtained from the same sample, sequenced in a study of cytomegalovirus exposure and HLA in healthy donors. With 60 Vbeta and 13 Jbeta primers, the PCR was carried out. Repertoires were generated with immunoSEQ multiplex PCR, while TCRdb's copy carries only in-frame clones and drops some. The repertoire holds 130,000 to 150,000 clones, with roughly four fifths as singletons. Material: PBMCs. The receptor set was obtained from a middle-aged man in good health and CMV-seropositive.

This sequence joins TRBV5-1 and TRBJ2-7; 11 nucleotides line up with TRBD2. The ends lost 3 bases at V and 3 bases at J; junction bases unmatched: 5. Germline V gives CDR1 SGHRS, CDR2 YFSETQ. The CDR3 runs 15 residues. Here the CDR3 reads CASSWGLAVVYEQYF. The CDR3 nucleotides read TGCGCCAGCAGCTGGGGACTAGCGGTGGTCTACGAGCAGTACTTC.

This sequence joins TRBV7-9 and TRBJ1-1; D possibly corresponds to TRBD1 (5 bases). Germline V gene sequence: CDR1 SEHNR, CDR2 FQNEAQ (reference sequence). CDR3 length equals 14 residues. Trimming left V 7 bases short and J 0 bases short, with 12 bases between. The CDR3 loop is CASIPGGLNTEAFF. In DNA, the CDR3 is TGTGCCAGCATCCCGGGGGGATTGAACACTGAAGCTTTCTTT.

J is TRBJ2-3 and V is TRBV9; a possible D gene is TRBD2 (5 bases). V was shortened by 0 bases and J by 3 bases, with 8 bases between the two germline ends. CDR3 length equals 14 residues. CDR1 and CDR2 from the germline V gene are SGDLS and YYNGEE. The CDR3: CASSVGEWTDTQYF. CDR3 bases: TGTGCCAGCAGCGTAGGGGAGTGGACAGATACGCAGTATTTT.

The chain carries TRBV27 and TRBJ1-5, with TRBD1 matching 7 bases. The germline CDR1 and CDR2 sequences are MNHEY and SMNVEV (reference sequence). With V trimmed by 6 bases and J by 6 bases, 11 bases remained unmatched. This CDR3 has 15 amino acids. The CDR3 is CASSLVPGGGQPQHF. In DNA form, the CDR3 reads TGTGCCAGCAGCTTGGTTCCAGGGGGTGGTCAGCCCCAGCATTTT.

The gene calls are TRBV19 and TRBJ1-1, with a weak D call TRBD1 (5 bases). The CDR3 sequence is 13 residues long. V gave up 10 bases and J gave up 2 bases, with 14 bases separating them. From germline, CDR1 is LNHDA and CDR2 SQIVND (reference sequence). CDR3 sequence (DNA): TGTGCCACCCGGGGGGTGGGAAACACTGAAGCTTTCTTT. It codes for CATRGVGNTEAFF.

The chain recombines TRBV7-9 with TRBJ2-2; 8 positions match TRBD2. The CDR3 sequence is 16 residues long. The junction had 4 bases not matched to a gene; V was cut back by 4 bases and J by 0 bases. Germline CDR1 SEHNR, CDR2 FQNEAQ (reference sequence). The DNA for the CDR3 is TGTGCCAGCAGCTCTCCGGGACTAGCGAACACCGGGGAGCTGTTTTTT. This gives the protein CASSSPGLANTGELFF.

This rearrangement joins TRBV27 to TRBJ2-7; TRBD2 aligns across 7 bases. CDR3 length equals 19 residues. V was pared by 5 bases and J by 1 base, with 20 bases of the junction left unmatched. In germline, CDR1 is MNHEY, CDR2 SMNVEV (reference sequence). The CDR3 here is CASSPPGYHGGMGSYEQYF. The CDR3 region has the DNA TGTGCCAGCAGTCCCCCGGGGTACCACGGGGGGATGGGGTCCTACGAGCAGTACTTC.

J is TRBJ1-2 and V is TRBV19, with a weak D call TRBD1 (6 bases). CDR1 is LNHDA and CDR2 is SQIVND in the germline V gene (reference sequence). The ends were cut back, 8 bases at V and 3 bases at J, with 10 bases in the middle. The CDR3 loop spans 12 amino acids. For the CDR3, the DNA is TGTGCCAGTTGGGGGCCCGACTATGGCTACACCTTC. It is translated as CASWGPDYGYTF.

The V call is TRBV18, the J call TRBJ2-3, with TRBD1 as a possible D gene (7 bases). This CDR3 is 18 amino acids long. V lost 4 bases and J 2 bases, leaving 22 bases between the germline ends. Germline values: CDR1 KGHSH, CDR2 LQKENI. DNA for the CDR3: TGTGCCAGCTCACTCAAGTCAGGGGGAGGCCTGATCACAGATACGCAGTATTTT. Protein: CASSLKSGGGLITDTQYF.

The gene calls are TRBV7-2 and TRBJ2-3; D ambiguous. The CDR3 extends over 13 amino acids. V lost 1 base to trimming and J lost 2 bases, with 4 bases between them. Germline CDR1 reads SGHTA; CDR2 reads FQGNSA. CDR3 region: CASSLGATDTQYF. In DNA form, the CDR3 reads TGTGCCAGCAGCTTAGGGGCCACAGATACGCAGTATTTT.

The genes are TRBV12-5 and TRBJ2-1; 7 bases agree with TRBD1. Germline lookup yields CDR1 LGHNT and CDR2 FRNRAP. J was trimmed by 0 bases and V by 6 bases; bases with no gene match: 5. The CDR3 is made up of 15 amino acids. CDR3 loop: CASGSPGGSYNEQFF. The CDR3, as DNA: TGTGCTAGTGGGTCCCCAGGGGGCTCCTACAATGAGCAGTTCTTC.

The CDR3: CASRRDRGYFETQYF. The CDR3, as DNA: TGTGCCAGCAGACGGGACAGGGGGTATTTTGAGACCCAGTACTTC. The rearrangement uses TRBV2 and TRBJ2-5; TRBD1 matches at 11 bases. Trimming cost V 6 bases and J 5 bases; bases outside gene matches: 8. The CDR3 has 15 amino acids. Germline V gene data show CDR1 as SNHLY and CDR2 as FYNNEI.

V and J are TRBV6-5 and TRBJ2-1, with 9 bases matching TRBD2. After removal of 6 bases from V and 3 bases from J, the junction contained 6 bases not matched to a gene. This CDR3 is 15 amino acids long. Germline CDR1 is MNHEY and CDR2 is SVGAGI. The CDR3 spells CASSSTSGDYNEQFF. DNA of the CDR3: TGTGCCAGCAGCTCGACTAGCGGAGACTACAATGAGCAGTTCTTC.

This clone was picked up one time. The rearrangement joins TRBV5-1 to TRBJ1-1; D remains ambiguous. V lost 1 base and J 2 bases, leaving 3 bases between the germline ends. This CDR3 region has 12 residues. The germline CDR1 and CDR2 sequences are SGHRS and YFSETQ. The DNA of the CDR3 is TGCGCCAGCAGCTTGCAAAACACTGAAGCTTTCTTT. It encodes CASSLQNTEAFF. The full variable domain, with the rest looked up from reference TRBV5-1 and TRBJ1-1, is KAGVTQTPRYLIKTRGQQVTLSCSPISGHRSVSWYQQTPGQGLQFLFEYFSETQRNKGNFPGRFSGRQFSNSRSEMNVSTLELGDSALYLCASSLQNTEAFFGQGTRLTVV.

V is TRBV2 and J is TRBJ2-3; TRBD2 aligns across 9 bases. The CDR3 is 13 residues long. Losses at the gene ends were 9 bases for V and 4 bases for J; bases not matched to a gene: 5. The germline CDR1 and CDR2 sequences are SNHLY and FYNNEI. CDR3 amino acids: CARTGTSSDTQYF. DNA for the CDR3: TGTGCCAGAACCGGGACTAGCTCAGATACGCAGTATTTT.

This chain joins TRBV7-9 and TRBJ1-1; D gene uncertain. Germline CDR1 reads SEHNR; CDR2 reads FQNEAQ (reference sequence). The ends were cut back, 8 bases at V and 0 bases at J, with 16 bases in the middle. This CDR3 comprises 15 residues. CDR3 region: CASFENRALNTEAFF. The DNA for the CDR3 is TGTGCCAGCTTCGAAAACAGAGCATTGAACACTGAAGCTTTCTTT. The full variable domain, with the rest looked up from reference TRBV7-9 and TRBJ1-1, is DTGVSQNPRHKITKRGQNVTFRCDPISEHNRLYWYRQTLGQGPEFLTYFQNEAQLEKSRLLSDRFSAERPKGSFSTLEIQRTEQGDSAMYLCASFENRALNTEAFFGQGTRLTVV.

The chain has TRBV27 and TRBJ1-6; possible D gene TRBD1, 5 bases. This CDR3 has 16 amino acids. Germline CDR1 MNHEY, CDR2 SMNVEV (reference sequence). Trimming left V 4 bases short and J 14 bases short, with 24 bases between. CDR3 nucleotides: TGTGCCAGCAGTTACCAAGGCGGGGGTAAAAGGGGCTCCCTCCACTTT. This codes for CASSYQGGGKRGSLHF.

The V and J genes are TRBV5-1 and TRBJ1-2; 8 bases line up with TRBD1. This CDR3 has 15 residues. V shed 0 bases, J shed 5 bases, and the junction held 6 bases outside the gene matches. Germline V gene data show CDR1 as SGHRS and CDR2 as YFSETQ. The CDR3 coding sequence is TGCGCCAGCAGCTTGGTAACAGGGGGAGGATATGGCTACACCTTC. Protein product: CASSLVTGGGYGYTF.

The chain uses TRBV4-3 and TRBJ1-2; D may be TRBD1 (6 bases). This CDR3 comprises 15 residues. Germline CDR1 and CDR2: LGHNA and YSLEER. Trimming took 0 bases from V and 1 from J, leaving 9 bases between them. In nucleotides, the CDR3 is TGCGCCAGCAGCCAAGAAAGGGGGTTTAACTATGGCTACACCTTC. Translated: CASSQERGFNYGYTF.

This clone was counted a few times. V gene TRBV5-1 combines with J gene TRBJ2-7; a weak D match, TRBD2 (5 bases). The germline V gene has CDR1 SGHRS and CDR2 YFSETQ. The V and J ends lost 4 bases and 5 bases respectively, with 22 bases between them. The CDR3 extends over 16 amino acids. CDR3 loop: CASSPIRGGNSNEQYF. DNA for the CDR3: TGCGCCAGCAGCCCGATCCGGGGTGGGAATTCCAACGAGCAGTACTTC.

This rearrangement joins TRBV5-1 to TRBJ2-3, with TRBD2 matching over 9 bases. Per germline, CDR1 SGHRS and CDR2 YFSETQ. The CDR3 runs 17 residues. J gave up 2 bases and V 3 bases, and 10 bases lay outside the gene matches. CDR3 loop: CASSSTSSGTTTDTQYF. The DNA for the CDR3 is TGCGCCAGCAGCTCAACCTCTAGCGGGACTACCACAGATACGCAGTATTTT.

V and J are TRBV6-5 and TRBJ1-3; the D is unclear. CDR1 MNHEY and CDR2 SVGAGI come from the germline V gene. This CDR3 is built from 15 residues. V lost 0 bases to trimming and J lost 1 base, with 7 bases between them. The CDR3: CASSYSEWSGNTIYF. The CDR3 nucleotides are TGTGCCAGCAGTTACTCAGAGTGGTCTGGAAACACCATATATTTT.

The chain links TRBV30 to TRBJ1-2; TRBD1 agrees at 7 bases. Germline values: CDR1 GTSNPN, CDR2 SVGIG (reference sequence). The V segment lost 0 bases and the J segment 5 bases; nucleotides outside the gene matches: 6. This CDR3 has 14 residues. CDR3 nucleotide sequence: TGTGCCTGGAGTGTACTGGTGACAGGGTATGGCTACACCTTC. Translation gives CAWSVLVTGYGYTF. Using reference TRBV30 and TRBJ1-2 for the parts outside the CDR3, the full variable domain is SQTIHQWPATLVQPVGSPLSLECTVEGTSNPNLYWYRQAAGRGLQLLFYSVGIGQISSEVPQNLSASRPQDRQFILSSKKLLLSDSGFYLCAWSVLVTGYGYTFGSGTRLTVV.

This clone was seen just once. V usage is TRBV7-8 and J usage is TRBJ1-2, with 9 bases matching TRBD1. Trimming took 2 bases from V and 0 from J; bases not matched to a gene: 10. The CDR3 contains 18 residues. CDR1 and CDR2 from the germline V gene are SGHVS and FQNEAQ. The CDR3 loop reads CASSLRIGDRATNYGYTF. The DNA for the CDR3 is TGTGCCAGCAGCTTAAGGATAGGGGACAGGGCGACTAACTATGGCTACACCTTC.

This chain connects TRBV2 to TRBJ2-1; 12 bases match TRBD2. The germline gives CDR1 SNHLY, CDR2 FYNNEI. This CDR3 is 16 amino acids long. The V segment lost 4 bases and the J segment 6 bases; nucleotides outside the gene matches: 7. CDR3 sequence reads: CASSGLAGGGSNEQFF. In DNA form, the CDR3 reads TGTGCCAGCAGTGGCCTAGCGGGGGGGGGTTCCAATGAGCAGTTCTTC.

This clone was observed a handful of times. In the same sample, other DNA sequences code for this CDR3. The chain links TRBV15 to TRBJ2-1; D possibly corresponds to TRBD2 (6 bases). Germline V gene lookup returns CDR1 LNHNV and CDR2 YYDKDF (reference sequence). CDR3 length: 15 residues. Trimming stripped 1 base from V and 5 bases from J, with 12 bases between. As DNA, the CDR3 is TGTGCCACCAGCAGAGTGACTAGTCTCGACAATGAGCAGTTCTTC. Its protein is CATSRVTSLDNEQFF.

The CDR3 nucleotides read TGTGCCTGGAGTGTACCATTGGGCAGGAGCAATCAGCCCCAGCATTTT. Amino acid sequence: CAWSVPLGRSNQPQHF. V gene TRBV30 combines with J gene TRBJ1-5, with D uncertain. The CDR3 totals 16 residues. Germline V gene data show CDR1 as GTSNPN and CDR2 as SVGIG (reference sequence). V gave up 0 bases and J gave up 1 base, with 13 bases separating them.

This chain joins TRBV29-1 and TRBJ2-5; 9 nucleotides line up with TRBD1. Unmatched junction bases numbered 5, after V lost 7 bases and J lost 5 bases. This CDR3 is built from 12 residues. Germline V CDR1 and CDR2: SQVTM, ANQGSEA. The CDR3 loop is CSADRGRETQYF. CDR3 in DNA: TGCAGCGCTGACAGGGGGAGGGAGACCCAGTACTTC.